Below, 32 T cell receptor beta chains from the same sample are listed, as sequenced in a study of blood T cell repertoires in COVID-19. Repertoires were generated with immunoSEQ multiplex PCR, while TCRdb's copy carries only in-frame clones and drops some. The sample carries over 200,000 clones, roughly 86% recorded once. The sample taken for sequencing was peripheral blood. The receptor source for this set is a woman aged 60-70 years with acute or convalescent COVID-19.

In the case of this clone: The sample has other DNA sequences that encode this CDR3 too. V and J are TRBV5-5 and TRBJ1-4, with 7 positions matching TRBD1. The CDR3 runs 14 residues. J was trimmed by 8 bases and V by 0 bases; bases with no gene match: 4. Per germline, CDR1 SGHKS and CDR2 YYEKEE (reference sequence). The DNA for the CDR3 is TGTGCCAGCAGCTTGGGGACAGGAGGCGAAAAACTGTTTTTT. Translated, it gives CASSLGTGGEKLFF.

This clone has just a few counts. The V and J genes are TRBV3-1 (or the pseudogene TRBV3-2) and TRBJ1-5; D remains ambiguous. Trimming shortened V by 0 bases and J by 6 bases, and 9 bases separated the two germline ends. The CDR3 has 14 amino acids. The germline gives CDR1 LGHDT, CDR2 YNNKEL (reference sequence). The CDR3 sequence is CASSQDFGSQPQHF. The CDR3 coding sequence is TGTGCCAGCAGCCAAGATTTCGGGTCTCAGCCCCAGCATTTT.

This sequence joins TRBV28 and TRBJ2-6; 7 bases align to TRBD1. CDR1 and CDR2 (germline): MDHEN, SYDVKM. The length of the CDR3 is 16 residues. The V gene end was trimmed by 4 bases and the J gene end by 4 bases; junction bases not matched to a gene: 7. The CDR3 nucleotides are TGTGCCAGCAGTTCGGGACAGCCATCCGGGGCCAACGTCCTGACTTTC. Translated, it gives CASSSGQPSGANVLTF.

CDR3 amino acids: CASSGQTGATEQFF. CDR3 coding DNA: TGCGCCAGCAGTGGTCAGACAGGGGCCACTGAGCAGTTCTTC. The V gene is TRBV10-1, the J gene TRBJ2-1; 8 positions match TRBD1. The junction had 8 bases not matched to a gene; V was cut back by 4 bases and J by 9 bases. This CDR3 contains 14 residues. Germline assignment: CDR1 WNHNN and CDR2 SYGVQD (reference sequence).

The chain combines TRBV12-3 or TRBV12-4 with TRBJ1-2, with D maybe TRBD1 (6 bases). The V gene lost 4 bases and the J gene lost 5 bases, with 11 bases spanning the gap. This CDR3 contains 13 residues. The CDR3 region has the DNA TGTGCCAGCAGTTCCCGGACAGAGTATGGCTACACCTTC. Its translation is CASSSRTEYGYTF.

The chain joins TRBV14 to TRBJ1-4; 7 bases line up with TRBD1. V was pared by 3 bases and J by 5 bases, with 6 bases of the junction left unmatched. Looked up from germline, CDR1 is SGHDN and CDR2 is FVKESK. This CDR3 has 15 residues. CDR3 sequence: CASSHLTGRNEKLFF. In DNA, the CDR3 is TGTGCCAGCAGCCACCTGACAGGGAGGAATGAAAAACTGTTTTTT.

The CDR3 loop reads CASSISGGLGSNQPQHF. Here the CDR3 DNA reads TGTGCCAGTAGTATAAGTGGAGGGCTGGGTAGCAATCAGCCCCAGCATTTT. This chain connects TRBV19 to TRBJ1-5; D not certain. The CDR3 sequence is 17 residues long. V dropped 2 bases and J dropped 0 bases, with 14 bases sitting between them. Germline lookup yields CDR1 LNHDA and CDR2 SQIVND (reference sequence). Using reference TRBV19 and TRBJ1-5 for the parts outside the CDR3, the full variable domain is DGGITQSPKYLFRKEGQNVTLSCEQNLNHDAMYWYRQDPGQGLRLIYYSQIVNDFQKGDIAEGYSVSREKKESFPLTVTSAQKNPTAFYLCASSISGGLGSNQPQHFGDGTRLSIL.

The V call is TRBV3-1 (or the pseudogene TRBV3-2), the J call TRBJ1-4; D gene unclear. V was pared by 3 bases and J by 7 bases, with 24 bases between. The CDR3 has 18 amino acids. Germline V lookup: CDR1 LGHDT, CDR2 YNNKEL (reference sequence). DNA for the CDR3: TGTGCCAGCAGCCAGTCATCTCCAGGCTTTTACACTGTTGAAAAACTGTTTTTT. Translated, it gives CASSQSSPGFYTVEKLFF.

The chain combines TRBV19 with TRBJ1-1; D possibly corresponds to TRBD1 (6 bases). Germline V gives CDR1 LNHDA, CDR2 SQIVND (reference sequence). The CDR3 spans 13 residues. The V gene lost 5 bases and the J gene lost 6 bases, with 13 bases spanning the gap. CDR3 sequence reads: CASSARQVPEAFF. The CDR3 DNA reads TGTGCCAGTAGTGCAAGACAGGTTCCTGAAGCTTTCTTT.

The chain uses TRBV18 and TRBJ1-3; the D is unclear. The CDR3 consists of 14 residues. Per germline, CDR1 KGHSH and CDR2 LQKENI. V dropped 3 bases and J dropped 0 bases, with 6 bases sitting between them. The CDR3 sequence is CASSPGLSGNTIYF. For the CDR3, the DNA is TGTGCCAGCTCACCGGGCCTCTCTGGAAACACCATATATTTT.

Turning to this clone: This specimen includes other DNA sequences encoding the same CDR3. This chain uses TRBV3-1 (or the pseudogene TRBV3-2) with TRBJ1-1; 9 positions match TRBD1. The CDR3 loop spans 14 amino acids. V shed 4 bases and J 1 base; nucleotides not matched to a gene: 1. Germline values: CDR1 LGHDT, CDR2 YNNKEL (reference sequence). The CDR3 sequence: CASSLTGGNTEAFF. In DNA form, the CDR3 reads TGTGCCAGCAGCCTGACAGGGGGGAACACTGAAGCTTTCTTT.

This chain uses TRBV19 with TRBJ2-1, with TRBD1 matching over 7 bases. The CDR3 has 15 amino acids. J gave up 3 bases and V 6 bases, and 8 bases lay outside the gene matches. CDR1 LNHDA and CDR2 SQIVND come from the germline V gene (reference sequence). The CDR3 DNA reads TGTGCCAGTAGCCGAGGACAGGAAAACTACAATGAGCAGTTCTTC. Its protein is CASSRGQENYNEQFF.

The V gene is TRBV11-3, the J gene TRBJ2-7; a weak D match, TRBD1 (5 bases). Germline V gene sequence: CDR1 SGHNT, CDR2 YENEEA. Deletions cut 6 bases from V and 0 bases from J, with 9 bases between. The CDR3 runs 13 residues. CDR3 protein: CASSRGSSYEQYF. DNA of the CDR3: TGTGCCAGCAGTAGGGGCTCCTCCTACGAGCAGTACTTC.

The CDR3 is CASSQSGQSSYEQYF. The CDR3 DNA sequence: TGTGCCAGCAGTCAATCGGGACAGAGCTCCTACGAGCAGTACTTC. The chain links TRBV6-5 to TRBJ2-7, with 7 bases that match TRBD1. The length of the CDR3 is 15 residues. Per the germline V gene, CDR1 is MNHEY and CDR2 is SVGAGI. V gave up 5 bases and J gave up 0 bases; unmatched junction bases: 7.

The chain links TRBV28 to TRBJ2-6; the match to TRBD1 covers 7 bases. CDR1 is MDHEN and CDR2 is SYDVKM in the germline V gene. The junction had 16 bases not matched to a gene; V was cut back by 3 bases and J by 2 bases. This CDR3 is built from 20 residues. In nucleotides, the CDR3 is TGTGCCAGCAGTTTGGTACGTCAGGGGGAAAAGTGGGCTGGGGCCAACGTCCTGACTTTC. Protein: CASSLVRQGEKWAGANVLTF.

The chain has TRBV6-5 and TRBJ2-3; perhaps TRBD1 as D (6 bases). The CDR3 sequence is 15 residues long. The V gene lost 4 bases and the J gene lost 0 bases, with 11 bases spanning the gap. Germline V gene data show CDR1 as MNHEY and CDR2 as SVGAGI. CDR3 residues: CASSFSRGSTDTQYF. The DNA of the CDR3 is TGTGCCAGCAGTTTCTCCAGGGGTAGCACAGATACGCAGTATTTT.

V and J are TRBV3-1 (or the pseudogene TRBV3-2) and TRBJ1-2, with 8 bases matching TRBD1. The ends lost 2 bases at V and 8 bases at J; junction bases unmatched: 13. The CDR3 contains 16 residues. Germline CDR1 and CDR2: LGHDT and YNNKEL (reference sequence). The CDR3 region is CASSQTLDRGSGGYTF. CDR3 coding DNA: TGTGCCAGCAGCCAAACCCTTGACAGGGGATCGGGCGGCTACACCTTC.

This chain uses TRBV3-1 (or the pseudogene TRBV3-2) with TRBJ1-5, with TRBD1 matching 7 bases. Trimming cost V 5 bases and J 2 bases; bases outside gene matches: 6. Germline V gene sequence: CDR1 LGHDT, CDR2 YNNKEL (reference sequence). This CDR3 contains 15 residues. CDR3 sequence reads: CASSTDRSGNQPQHF. The DNA for the CDR3 is TGTGCCAGCAGCACGGACAGGTCGGGCAATCAGCCCCAGCATTTT.

The chain recombines TRBV15 with TRBJ1-4; maybe TRBD1 (5 bases). From germline, CDR1 is LNHNV and CDR2 YYDKDF (reference sequence). V lost 0 bases to trimming and J lost 7 bases, with 12 bases between them. CDR3 length: 15 residues. CDR3 sequence reads: CATSRDFGHTEKLFF. Here the CDR3 DNA reads TGTGCCACCAGCAGAGATTTTGGACATACTGAAAAACTGTTTTTT.

The chain combines TRBV5-1 with TRBJ1-1; D possibly corresponds to TRBD1 (5 bases). Trimming took 2 bases from V and 6 from J, leaving 14 bases between them. This CDR3 has 14 residues. The V gene's germline CDR1 is SGHRS and CDR2 YFSETQ. CDR3 loop: CASSFNPGKAEAFF. DNA of the CDR3: TGCGCCAGCAGCTTCAATCCAGGGAAGGCTGAAGCTTTCTTT. Filled out from reference TRBV5-1 and TRBJ1-1, the complete variable domain reads KAGVTQTPRYLIKTRGQQVTLSCSPISGHRSVSWYQQTPGQGLQFLFEYFSETQRNKGNFPGRFSGRQFSNSRSEMNVSTLELGDSALYLCASSFNPGKAEAFFGQGTRLTVV.

A remark on this clone: Other nucleotide sequences from this sample produce the same CDR3. The chain couples TRBV18 to TRBJ1-5, with 7 bases fitting TRBD1. V was clipped by 1 base and J by 1 base; unmatched bases: 1. Germline values: CDR1 KGHSH, CDR2 LQKENI. The CDR3 sequence is 15 residues long. The CDR3 is CASSPQGASNQPQHF. The CDR3 DNA reads TGTGCCAGCTCACCACAGGGGGCGAGCAATCAGCCCCAGCATTTT.

The chain couples TRBV28 to TRBJ1-5, with 7 bases matching TRBD1. V gave up 5 bases and J gave up 6 bases; unmatched junction bases: 7. There are 14 residues in the CDR3. Germline-derived CDR1 and CDR2 are MDHEN and SYDVKM. The CDR3 loop is CASSIVGGSQPQHF. CDR3 DNA: TGTGCCAGCAGTATTGTAGGGGGCAGTCAGCCCCAGCATTTT.

This sequence joins TRBV11-3 and TRBJ1-1; 9 bases agree with TRBD1. V shed 5 bases and J 3 bases; nucleotides not matched to a gene: 4. The CDR3 extends over 14 amino acids. Per the germline V gene, CDR1 is SGHNT and CDR2 is YENEEA. This CDR3 is CASSAGQGYTEAFF. CDR3 bases: TGTGCCAGCAGCGCGGGACAGGGCTACACTGAAGCTTTCTTT.

The chain couples TRBV27 to TRBJ2-2, with D unresolved. Trimming cost V 5 bases and J 4 bases, with 11 bases left between them. Germline values: CDR1 MNHEY, CDR2 SMNVEV (reference sequence). This CDR3 region has 14 residues. The CDR3: CASSPGPGTGELFF. CDR3 DNA sequence: TGTGCCAGCAGTCCCGGTCCGGGCACCGGGGAGCTGTTTTTT.

This chain joins TRBV29-1 and TRBJ2-5; 7 nucleotides match TRBD1. CDR1 and CDR2 (germline): SQVTM, ANQGSEA. The CDR3 sequence is 13 residues long. J lost 5 bases, V lost 2 bases, and 5 bases had no gene match. The CDR3 nucleotides are TGCAGCGTTGAAAGGGGGCGCACTGAGACCCAGTACTTC. Protein: CSVERGRTETQYF.

This clone has a single count. The chain joins TRBV5-1 to TRBJ1-2; no definite D call. The germline V gene encodes CDR1 SGHRS and CDR2 YFSETQ. This CDR3 has 13 residues. V was clipped by 3 bases and J by 8 bases, with 14 bases between them. DNA of the CDR3: TGCGCCAGCAGCTACTCAGCCAGGTACGGCTACACCTTC. Protein: CASSYSARYGYTF. Supplemented by reference TRBV5-1 and TRBJ1-2, the full variable domain reads KAGVTQTPRYLIKTRGQQVTLSCSPISGHRSVSWYQQTPGQGLQFLFEYFSETQRNKGNFPGRFSGRQFSNSRSEMNVSTLELGDSALYLCASSYSARYGYTFGSGTRLTVV.

This clone was detected a few times. The genes are TRBV29-1 and TRBJ2-7; no firm D call. CDR1 and CDR2 (germline): SQVTM, ANQGSEA. Trimming pared 5 bases from V and 0 bases from J, leaving 17 bases between. This CDR3 spans 15 amino acids. The CDR3 DNA sequence: TGCAGCGTTAGATCCCCAGGCAGCAACTCCTACGAGCAGTACTTC. Its translation: CSVRSPGSNSYEQYF.

This clone has only one observation. This sequence joins TRBV2 and TRBJ1-6; D gene ambiguous. The CDR3 is 16 residues long. The V gene's germline CDR1 is SNHLY and CDR2 FYNNEI. Trimming removed 0 bases at V and 4 bases at J, with 10 bases between. The chain's CDR3 is CASSEAFGVYNSPLHF. CDR3 DNA sequence: TGTGCCAGCAGTGAAGCATTCGGGGTTTATAATTCACCCCTCCACTTT.

The V and J genes are TRBV29-1 and TRBJ2-2; D is ambiguous. This CDR3 region has 14 residues. Germline CDR1 is SQVTM and CDR2 is ANQGSEA. Between the trimmed V and J ends, which lost 6 bases and 1 base, there was a span of 12 bases. For the CDR3, the DNA is TGCAGCGTCCCCCTCGAGGTGAACACCGGGGAGCTGTTTTTT. It codes for CSVPLEVNTGELFF.

The chain joins TRBV6-1 to TRBJ2-7, with 13 bases matching TRBD2. The germline V gene has CDR1 MNHNS and CDR2 SASEGT. The CDR3 length is 16 residues. V lost 4 bases to trimming and J lost 4 bases; unmatched junction nucleotides: 7. Here the CDR3 DNA reads TGTGCCAGCAGTGCCACTAGCGGGAGGGTGAAGTACGAGCAGTACTTC. It codes for CASSATSGRVKYEQYF.

The chain combines TRBV19 with TRBJ1-1; tentatively, D is TRBD1 (5 bases). Between the trimmed V and J ends, which lost 3 bases and 0 bases, there was a span of 17 bases. This CDR3 region has 17 residues. Looked up from germline, CDR1 is LNHDA and CDR2 is SQIVND (reference sequence). The CDR3 loop is CASSMSGGGAMNTEAFF. The CDR3 nucleotides are TGTGCCAGTAGTATGTCGGGGGGAGGGGCCATGAACACTGAAGCTTTCTTT.

V usage is TRBV7-2 and J usage is TRBJ2-7; possible D gene TRBD2, 6 bases. Germline CDR1 is SGHTA and CDR2 is FQGNSA. This CDR3 is built from 14 residues. V lost 5 bases and J lost 5, with 16 bases in between. The CDR3, as DNA: TGTGCCAGCAGCCTGGGGACCGCGGGGAACGAGCAGTACTTC. It translates to CASSLGTAGNEQYF.